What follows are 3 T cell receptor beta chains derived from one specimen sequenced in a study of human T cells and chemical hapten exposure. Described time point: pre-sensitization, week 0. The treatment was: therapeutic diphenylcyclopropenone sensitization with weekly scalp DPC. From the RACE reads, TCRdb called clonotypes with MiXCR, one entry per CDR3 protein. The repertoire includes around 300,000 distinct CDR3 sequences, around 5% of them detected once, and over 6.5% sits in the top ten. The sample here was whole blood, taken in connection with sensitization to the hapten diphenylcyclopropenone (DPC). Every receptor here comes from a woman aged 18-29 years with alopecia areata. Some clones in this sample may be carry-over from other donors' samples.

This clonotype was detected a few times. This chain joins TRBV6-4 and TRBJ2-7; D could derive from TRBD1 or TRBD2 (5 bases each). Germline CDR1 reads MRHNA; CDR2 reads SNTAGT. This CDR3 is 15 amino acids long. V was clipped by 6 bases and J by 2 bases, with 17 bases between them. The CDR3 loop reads CASSESNGAAYEQYF. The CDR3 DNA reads TGTGCCAGCAGCGAATCAAACGGGGCCGCCTACGAGCAGTACTTC.

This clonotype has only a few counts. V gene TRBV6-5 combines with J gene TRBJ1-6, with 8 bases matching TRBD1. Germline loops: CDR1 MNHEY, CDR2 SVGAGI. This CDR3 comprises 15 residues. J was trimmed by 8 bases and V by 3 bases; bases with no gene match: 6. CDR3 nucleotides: TGTGCCAGCAGTTATTCTAACAGGGGGGATTCACCCCTCCACTTT. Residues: CASSYSNRGDSPLHF.

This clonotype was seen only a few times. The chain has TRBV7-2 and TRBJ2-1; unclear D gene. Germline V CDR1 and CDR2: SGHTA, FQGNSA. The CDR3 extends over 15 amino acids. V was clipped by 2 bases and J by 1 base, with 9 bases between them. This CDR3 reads CASSLSTLSYNEQFF. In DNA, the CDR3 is TGTGCCAGCAGCTTAAGTACGCTATCCTACAATGAGCAGTTCTTC.